Reported below is one TCR beta chain. What it binds is unknown. The CDR3 is 14 residues long. CDR1 and CDR2 (germline): MNHNS, SASEGT. V trimming: 5 bases; J trimming: 2 bases; junction bases outside the gene matches: 3. Molecular-barcoded quantitative 5'-RACE produced these TCR beta libraries. From the 5' RACE reads, TCRdb called clonotypes with MiXCR, one entry per CDR3 protein. The profile covers over 600,000 distinct CDR3 sequences, with over 15% appearing a single time and under 20% taken by the ten largest. The data belong to a study of CD8 T cells in ankylosing spondylitis. The study's findings and limits: Those disease-linked clones were CD8+; they were also relatively rare in peripheral blood. In ankylosing spondylitis patients, matched synovial fluid reportedly showed significant enrichment of disease-linked clones. In reactive arthritis synovial fluid and blood, some motif variants had been reported before. A motif in TCR beta, a set of about eight highly homologous variants, appeared characteristic of ankylosing spondylitis blood.

The sequenced sample was blood, either unsorted or a sorted T cell fraction (not recorded which). The chain joins TRBV6-1 to TRBJ2-3; 8 bases fit TRBD2. This receptor was taken from a male donor with ankylosing spondylitis. CDR3 DNA sequence: TGTGCCAGCAGTAGCGGGGGTTTCACAGATACGCAGTATTTT. Its translation: CASSSGGFTDTQYF.